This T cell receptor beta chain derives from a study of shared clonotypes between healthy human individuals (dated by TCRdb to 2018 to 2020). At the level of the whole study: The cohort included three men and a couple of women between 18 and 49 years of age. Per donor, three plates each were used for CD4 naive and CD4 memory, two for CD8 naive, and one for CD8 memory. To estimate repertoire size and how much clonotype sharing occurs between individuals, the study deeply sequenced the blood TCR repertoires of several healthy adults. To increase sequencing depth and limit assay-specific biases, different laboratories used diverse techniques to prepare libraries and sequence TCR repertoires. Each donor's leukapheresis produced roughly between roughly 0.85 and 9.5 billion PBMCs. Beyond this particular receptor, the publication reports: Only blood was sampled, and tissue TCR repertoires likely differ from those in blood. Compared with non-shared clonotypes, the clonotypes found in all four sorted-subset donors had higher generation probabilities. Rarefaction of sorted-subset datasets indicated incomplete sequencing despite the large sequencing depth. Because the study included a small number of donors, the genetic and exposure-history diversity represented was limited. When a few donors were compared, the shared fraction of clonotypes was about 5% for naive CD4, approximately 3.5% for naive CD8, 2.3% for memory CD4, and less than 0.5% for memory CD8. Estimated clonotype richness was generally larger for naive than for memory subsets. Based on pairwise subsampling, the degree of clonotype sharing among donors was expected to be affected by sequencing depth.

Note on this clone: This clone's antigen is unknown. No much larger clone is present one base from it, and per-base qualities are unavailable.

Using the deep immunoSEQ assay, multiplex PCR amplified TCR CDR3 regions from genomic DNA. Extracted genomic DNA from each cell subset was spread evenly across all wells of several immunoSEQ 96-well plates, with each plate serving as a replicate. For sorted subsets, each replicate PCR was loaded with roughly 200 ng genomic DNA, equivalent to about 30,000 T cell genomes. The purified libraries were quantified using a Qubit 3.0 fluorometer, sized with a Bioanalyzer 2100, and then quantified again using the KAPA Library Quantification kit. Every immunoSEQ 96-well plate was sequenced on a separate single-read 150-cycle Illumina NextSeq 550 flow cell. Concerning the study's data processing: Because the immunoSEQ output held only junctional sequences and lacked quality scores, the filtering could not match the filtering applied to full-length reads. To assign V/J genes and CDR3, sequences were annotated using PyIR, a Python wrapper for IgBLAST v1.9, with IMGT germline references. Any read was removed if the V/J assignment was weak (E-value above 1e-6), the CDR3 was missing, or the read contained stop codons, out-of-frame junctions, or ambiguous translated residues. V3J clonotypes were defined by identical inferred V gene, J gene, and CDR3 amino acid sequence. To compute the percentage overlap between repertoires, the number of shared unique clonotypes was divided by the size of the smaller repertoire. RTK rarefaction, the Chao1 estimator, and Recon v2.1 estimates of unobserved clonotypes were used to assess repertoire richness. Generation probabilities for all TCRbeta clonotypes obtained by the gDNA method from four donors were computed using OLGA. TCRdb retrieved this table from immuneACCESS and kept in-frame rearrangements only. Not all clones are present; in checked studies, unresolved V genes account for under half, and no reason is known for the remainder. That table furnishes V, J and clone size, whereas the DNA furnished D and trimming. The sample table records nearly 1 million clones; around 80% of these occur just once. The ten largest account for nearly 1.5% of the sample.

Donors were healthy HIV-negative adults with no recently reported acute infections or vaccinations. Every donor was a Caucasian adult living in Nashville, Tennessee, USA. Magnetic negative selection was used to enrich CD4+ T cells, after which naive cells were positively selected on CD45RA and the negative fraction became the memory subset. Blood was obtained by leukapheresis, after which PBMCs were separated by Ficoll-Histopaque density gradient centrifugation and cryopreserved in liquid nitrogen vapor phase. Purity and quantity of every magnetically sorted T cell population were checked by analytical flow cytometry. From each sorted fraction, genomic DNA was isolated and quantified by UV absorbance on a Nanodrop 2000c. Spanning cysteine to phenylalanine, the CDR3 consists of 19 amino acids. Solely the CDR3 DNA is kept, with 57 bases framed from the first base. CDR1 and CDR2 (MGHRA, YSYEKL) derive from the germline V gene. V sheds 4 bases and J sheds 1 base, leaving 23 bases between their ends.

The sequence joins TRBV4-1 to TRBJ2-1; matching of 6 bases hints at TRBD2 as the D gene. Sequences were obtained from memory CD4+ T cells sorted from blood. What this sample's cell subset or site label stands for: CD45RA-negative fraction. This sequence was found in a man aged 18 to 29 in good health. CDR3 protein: CASSPHYSRAGRSYNEQFF. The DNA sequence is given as TGCGCCAGCAGCCCACACTATTCAAGGGCGGGACGGTCCTACAATGAGCAGTTCTTC.